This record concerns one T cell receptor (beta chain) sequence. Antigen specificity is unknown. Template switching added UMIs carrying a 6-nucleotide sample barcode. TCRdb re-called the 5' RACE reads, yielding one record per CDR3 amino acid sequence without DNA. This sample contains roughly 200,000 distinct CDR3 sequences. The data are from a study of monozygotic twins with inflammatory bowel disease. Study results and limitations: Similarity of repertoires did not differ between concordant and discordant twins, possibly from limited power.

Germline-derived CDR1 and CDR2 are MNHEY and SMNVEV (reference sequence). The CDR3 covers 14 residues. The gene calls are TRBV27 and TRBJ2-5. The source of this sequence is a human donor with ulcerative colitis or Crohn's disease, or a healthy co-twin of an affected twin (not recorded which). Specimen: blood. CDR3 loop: CASRVIARKGTQYF.